This T cell receptor (beta chain) stems from a study of blood T cell repertoires in COVID-19 (dated by TCRdb to 2019 to 2021). With regard to the full study: Samples from collaborators originated in the United States, Italy and Spain and spanned both the acute and convalescent phases of COVID-19. The prospective study material was composed of cDNA or gDNA derived from T cells, B-cell-depleted T cells, or PBMCs. Subjects who had been exposed to COVID-19, were actively infected with it, or had recovered from it provided the deeply sampled blood TCRbeta repertoires that made up the dataset. A freely available public database, intended as a resource for researchers studying the immune response to SARS-CoV-2, is where the repertoires were released. Samples came from the ongoing ImmuneRACE study (first 160 participants) plus 1,254 subjects from 6 global collaborators. The sample metadata nearly always contained a de-identified subject ID, COVID-19 status, age in years and sex. Where available, HLA class I and class II types were obtained from metadata supplied by the sample provider rather than from assay-based typing.

One collaborating source in Seattle enrolled patients while the patients were actively infected and followed the patients over time throughout the course of disease. Collaborating institutions collected whole blood in K2EDTA tubes following their own protocols. For TCRbeta analysis, collaborators shipped samples as frozen whole blood, isolated PBMCs, or DNA extracted from either of those sample types. Points the paper makes about the study in general: How much clinical and demographic metadata was included differed by source and by participant, and the metadata was provided uncurated.

For this clone: Its antigen is not yet known. No qualities accompany the bases; no much larger clone lies one base away.

The immunoSEQ Assay, a bias-controlled multiplex PCR, was used to amplify TCRbeta CDR3 regions from genomic DNA. Processing in the source paper ran as follows. Within the assay, amplification of reference gene primers was used to estimate how many nucleated cells each sample contained. Sequence reads were collapsed and filtered to measure the absolute abundance of every unique TCRbeta CDR3 rearrangement. For each sample, productive Simpson clonality was calculated by taking the square root of Simpson's diversity index across productive rearrangements. TCRdb took over this immuneACCESS table, retaining in-frame rearrangements with V and J assigned. Such tables are incomplete; in checked studies, under half of the missing clones stem from an unresolved V gene, and the remainder is unexplained. Clone size and V and J calls were adopted from that table, with D and trimming inferred from the DNA. Within this sample are 250,000 or so clones, with about 90% of them counted one time only. The top ten clones comprise roughly 2.2% of the sample.

The CDR3, from cysteine to phenylalanine, totals 16 residues. Of the read, only the CDR3 DNA is kept; its 48 bases are in frame from base 1. Cut back by 5 bases and 0 bases, the V and J ends lie 14 bases apart. The CDR1 and CDR2 encoded by the germline V gene are LGHNA and YSLEER. The clonotype comes from a woman aged 55-70 years with COVID-19, enrolled during active disease. The chain employs TRBV4-3 and TRBJ1-5, with TRBD1 perhaps the D gene, on 6 matching bases. The sample consisted of peripheral blood. The base sequence is TGCGCCAGCAGCGCAGGGGCGAGGGTTAGCAATCAGCCCCAGCATTTT. Translated, this gives CASSAGARVSNQPQHF.